A selection of T cell receptor beta chains follows, all from one sample in a study of vaccination and CD4 T cells after COVID-19. A single record per CDR3 protein comes from TCRdb applying MiXCR to the PCR reads. The repertoire holds about 20,000 distinct CDR3 sequences, with around half as singletons. For these TCRs, the target antigens are not known. The sample here was CD4+ T cells from blood, cultured in vitro, taken before SARS-CoV-2 vaccination. All receptors derive from a human donor who had recovered from COVID-19. CDR3s include the opening cysteine and the closing phenylalanine or tryptophan. D genes are given only for firm matches. Clone size is shown for a subset of rows, as once, few, many or a class of expanded clone.

j_gene: TRBJ1-2
abundance: few
v_gene: TRBV19
d_gene: TRBD1
len: 13
CDR3aa: CASSPRGYDGYTF
CDR3nt: TGTGCCAGTAGTCCCAGGGGGTACGATGGCTACACCTTC

j_gene: TRBJ2-5
abundance: few
v_gene: TRBV6-2/TRBV6-3
d_gene: NA
len: 12
CDR3aa: CASSYPTGPQYF
CDR3nt: TGTGCCAGCAGTTACCCGACAGGCCCCCAGTACTTC

j_gene: TRBJ2-1
abundance: NA
v_gene: TRBV7-6
d_gene: NA
len: 15
CDR3aa: CASSLGGLDVHEQFF
CDR3nt: TGTGCCAGCAGCTTGGGGGGGCTAGATGTCCATGAGCAGTTCTTC

j_gene: TRBJ2-5
abundance: NA
v_gene: TRBV20-1
d_gene: TRBD2
len: 14
CDR3aa: CSAPGLAGVETQYF
CDR3nt: TGCAGTGCTCCGGGACTAGCGGGAGTAGAGACCCAGTACTTC

j_gene: TRBJ2-5
abundance: NA
v_gene: TRBV5-1
d_gene: NA
len: 12
CDR3aa: CASSLGQETQYF
CDR3nt: TGCGCCAGCAGCTTGGGGCAAGAGACCCAGTACTTC

j_gene: TRBJ2-5
abundance: few
v_gene: TRBV7-2
d_gene: NA
len: 14
CDR3aa: CASSLQGGAETQYF
CDR3nt: TGTGCCAGCAGCTTACAGGGGGGGGCAGAGACCCAGTACTTC

j_gene: TRBJ1-1
abundance: NA
v_gene: TRBV5-4
d_gene: NA
len: 13
CDR3aa: CASSATGRTEAFF
CDR3nt: TGTGCCAGCAGCGCAACAGGGAGGACTGAAGCTTTCTTT

j_gene: TRBJ1-1
abundance: NA
v_gene: TRBV4-3
d_gene: TRBD1
len: 17
CDR3aa: CASSQVWDRQDGTEAFF
CDR3nt: TGCGCCAGCAGCCAAGTTTGGGACAGGCAGGATGGGACTGAAGCTTTCTTT

j_gene: TRBJ1-5
abundance: NA
v_gene: TRBV24-1
d_gene: NA
len: 15
CDR3aa: CATSDRGTAGQPQHF
CDR3nt: TGTGCCACCAGTGACCGGGGGACGGCGGGTCAGCCCCAGCATTTT

j_gene: TRBJ2-6
abundance: NA
v_gene: TRBV6-1
d_gene: TRBD2
len: 16
CDR3aa: CATLRSGAPGANVLTF
CDR3nt: TGTGCCACCCTCCGTAGCGGGGCCCCAGGGGCCAACGTCCTGACTTTC

j_gene: TRBJ2-7
abundance: NA
v_gene: TRBV21-1
d_gene: NA
len: 14
CDR3aa: CASSKSDCSYEQYF
CDR3nt: TGTGCCAGCAGCAAATCGGACTGCTCCTACGAGCAGTACTTC

j_gene: TRBJ1-2
abundance: few
v_gene: TRBV7-2
d_gene: NA
len: 12
CDR3aa: CASSLDEGGYTF
CDR3nt: TGTGCCAGCAGCTTAGATGAAGGAGGCTACACCTTC

j_gene: TRBJ2-7
abundance: NA
v_gene: TRBV6-1
d_gene: NA
len: 12
CDR3aa: CASSTRPHEQYF
CDR3nt: TGTGCCAGCAGCACCCGTCCACACGAGCAGTACTTC

j_gene: TRBJ2-1
abundance: NA
v_gene: TRBV10-3
d_gene: TRBD2
len: 16
CDR3aa: CAIRTPSGSSYNEQFF
CDR3nt: TGTGCCATCAGAACGCCTAGCGGGAGCTCCTACAATGAGCAGTTCTTC

j_gene: TRBJ2-7
abundance: NA
v_gene: TRBV20-1
d_gene: TRBD2
len: 14
CDR3aa: CSASSGSVTYEQYF
CDR3nt: TGCAGTGCTAGTAGCGGGAGTGTAACCTACGAGCAGTACTTC